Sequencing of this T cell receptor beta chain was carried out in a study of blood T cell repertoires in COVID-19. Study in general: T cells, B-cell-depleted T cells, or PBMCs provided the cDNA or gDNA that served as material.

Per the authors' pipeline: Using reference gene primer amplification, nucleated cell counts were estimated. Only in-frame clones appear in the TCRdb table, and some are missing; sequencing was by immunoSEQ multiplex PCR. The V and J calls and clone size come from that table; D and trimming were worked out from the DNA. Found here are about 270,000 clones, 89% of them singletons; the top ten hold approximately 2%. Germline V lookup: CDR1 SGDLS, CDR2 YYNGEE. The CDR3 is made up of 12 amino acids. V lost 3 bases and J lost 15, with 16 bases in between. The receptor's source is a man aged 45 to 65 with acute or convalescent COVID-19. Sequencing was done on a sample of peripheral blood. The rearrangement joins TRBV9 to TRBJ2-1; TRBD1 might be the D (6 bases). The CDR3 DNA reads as TGTGCCAGCAGCGCTGCCGGTGGGGGCTTGTTCTTC. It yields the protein CASSAAGGGLFF.